A selection of T cell receptor beta chains follows, all from one sample in a study of post-analysis software for immune sequencing data. TCRdb independently ran MiXCR on the PCR reads; one entry per CDR3 protein. The table lists 450,000 or so distinct CDR3 sequences, under 55% of them singletons, with 9.5% to 13% in the top ten. Material for sequencing was blood. The receptors stem from a girl between 5 and 17 years old with multiple sclerosis. CDR3s leave out the opening cysteine and the closing phenylalanine or tryptophan.

v_call	j_call	cdr3_aa
TRBV5-6	TRBJ2-1	ASSWGTGDNEQF
TRBV11-2	TRBJ2-5	ASSSQRSDRETQY
TRBV4-1	TRBJ2-5	ASSPPGGEETQY
TRBV18	TRBJ2-1	ASSPPSIDEQF
TRBV15	TRBJ1-1	ATSRDRTNTEAF
TRBV29-1	TRBJ1-2	SVDGQGYGYT
TRBV6-1	TRBJ2-3	ASRPMPKTSGGPDTQY
TRBV9	TRBJ2-1	ASSDGTSGRLNNEQF
TRBV4-1	TRBJ1-5	ASSHGQHGGSNQPQH
TRBV6-5	TRBJ2-1	ASSNPLNEQF
TRBV20-1	TRBJ2-1	SPIAGTDNEQF
TRBV7-9	TRBJ2-3	ASRGDSHTDTQY
TRBV10-3	TRBJ2-1	AISYNEGEQF
TRBV5-1	TRBJ1-4	ASSLGTRVSWEKLF
TRBV20-1	TRBJ2-3	SARGRGRSTDTQY
TRBV7-3	TRBJ2-7	ASSFRTVAYEQY